This T cell receptor beta chain was recorded in a study of CD8 T cells in Susac syndrome. CDR1 and CDR2 from the germline V gene are MGHDK and SYGVNS. The CDR3 covers 15 residues. V was pared by 6 bases and J by 0 bases, with 9 bases between. It was with random hexamers that roughly 0.45 to 1 ug RNA was reverse transcribed. It was immunoSEQ multiplex PCR that amplified TCR beta CDR3 across 54 Vbeta and 13 Jbeta. From the immunoSEQ multiplex PCR reads, TCRdb called clonotypes with MiXCR, one entry per CDR3 protein. The sample records 100,000 to 150,000 distinct CDR3 sequences, 75% to 90% being singletons.

This chain connects TRBV25-1 to TRBJ1-6; D call uncertain. This TCR came from a human donor with multiple sclerosis. Sequencing was carried out using CD8+ T cells from PBMCs. CDR3 DNA: TGTGCCAGCAGCCCCGACGTCTCCTATAATTCACCCCTCCACTTT. Translation gives CASSPDVSYNSPLHF.